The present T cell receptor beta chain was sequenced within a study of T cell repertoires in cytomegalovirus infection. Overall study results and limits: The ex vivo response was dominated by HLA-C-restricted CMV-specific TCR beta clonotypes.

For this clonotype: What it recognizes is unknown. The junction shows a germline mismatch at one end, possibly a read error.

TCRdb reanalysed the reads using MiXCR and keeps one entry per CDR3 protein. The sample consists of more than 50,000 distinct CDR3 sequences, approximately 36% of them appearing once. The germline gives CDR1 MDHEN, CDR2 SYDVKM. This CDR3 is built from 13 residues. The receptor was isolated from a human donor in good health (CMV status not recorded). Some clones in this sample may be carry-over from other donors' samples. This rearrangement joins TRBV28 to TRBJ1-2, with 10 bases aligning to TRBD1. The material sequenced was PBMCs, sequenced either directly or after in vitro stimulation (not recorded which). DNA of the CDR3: TGTGCCAGCAATCTGGGACAGGGGTATGGCCACACCTTC. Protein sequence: CASNLGQGYGHTF.